The 26 T cell receptor beta chains below all came from one sample that was sequenced in a study of blood T cell repertoires in COVID-19. Only in-frame clones appear in the TCRdb table, and some are missing; sequencing was by immunoSEQ multiplex PCR. The repertoire holds approximately 80,000 clones, with 70% to 85% as singletons. Sequenced sample: peripheral blood. These receptors originate from a woman aged 80 or over with COVID-19, enrolled during active disease.

The V and J genes are TRBV6-5 and TRBJ2-7, with D perhaps matching TRBD2 (5 bases). V lost 7 bases to trimming and J lost 1 base, with 11 bases between them. The CDR3 contains 13 residues. Germline V gene data show CDR1 as MNHEY and CDR2 as SVGAGI. In nucleotides, the CDR3 is TGTGCCAGCACCATGCCGGGATCCTACGAGCAGTACTTC. Amino acids: CASTMPGSYEQYF.

The chain uses TRBV7-2 and TRBJ2-5; 9 positions agree with TRBD2. The CDR3 sequence is 15 residues long. V was pared by 6 bases and J by 0 bases, with 5 bases of the junction left unmatched. Looked up from germline, CDR1 is SGHTA and CDR2 is FQGNSA. CDR3 sequence: CASSPGTSNQETQYF. Written as DNA, the CDR3 is TGTGCCAGCAGTCCGGGGACTAGCAACCAAGAGACCCAGTACTTC.

This clone has a single count. The J gene is TRBJ2-1, the V gene TRBV9; D remains unclear. The germline V and J ends were trimmed by 2 bases and 0 bases, with 6 bases remaining between them. This CDR3 region has 14 residues. Germline CDR1 SGDLS, CDR2 YYNGEE. The CDR3 spells CASSVAASYNEQFF. The CDR3 nucleotides read TGTGCCAGCAGCGTGGCGGCCTCCTACAATGAGCAGTTCTTC. The full variable domain, in which reference TRBV9 and TRBJ2-1 provide the parts outside the CDR3, is DSGVTQTPKHLITATGQRVTLRCSPRSGDLSVYWYQQSLDQGLQFLIQYYNGEERAKGNILERFSAQQFPDLHSELNLSSLELGDSALYFCASSVAASYNEQFFGPGTRLTVL.

The chain carries TRBV9 and TRBJ2-5; 11 nucleotides agree with TRBD2. There are 17 residues in the CDR3. With 4 bases clipped from V and 4 bases from J, the junction kept 12 bases outside the gene matches. Germline CDR1 and CDR2: SGDLS and YYNGEE. DNA of the CDR3: TGTGCCAGCAGCCTACTAGCGGGAGCGCCAGGGGCAGAGACCCAGTACTTC. It encodes CASSLLAGAPGAETQYF.

V is TRBV27 and J is TRBJ2-5, with 10 bases matching TRBD2. This CDR3 comprises 14 residues. From germline, CDR1 is MNHEY and CDR2 SMNVEV (reference sequence). With V trimmed by 3 bases and J by 4 bases, 2 bases remained unmatched. The CDR3 DNA sequence: TGTGCCAGCAGTTTGCTAGCGGGGGTAGAGACCCAGTACTTC. It is translated as CASSLLAGVETQYF.

This chain joins TRBV14 and TRBJ1-1; no clear D gene. The CDR3 is 13 amino acids. The germline V and J ends were trimmed by 4 bases and 11 bases, with 17 bases remaining between them. The germline V gene has CDR1 SGHDN and CDR2 FVKESK. The CDR3 nucleotides are TGTGCCAGCAGCCGCCGCACCCAACTATCCGCTTTCTTT. Amino acids: CASSRRTQLSAFF.

The chain employs TRBV5-4 and TRBJ2-2, with a weak D call TRBD1 (7 bases). Germline V lookup: CDR1 SGHNT, CDR2 YYREEE (reference sequence). V was clipped by 1 base and J by 3 bases, with 13 bases between them. There are 16 residues in the CDR3. CDR3: CASSLNSGGYTGELFF. The CDR3 region has the DNA TGTGCCAGCAGCTTGAACTCAGGGGGGTACACCGGGGAGCTGTTTTTT.

CDR3 sequence (DNA): TGTGCCAGCTCACCACTCGCAGATACGCAGTATTTT. Translated, it gives CASSPLADTQYF. The chain carries TRBV18 and TRBJ2-3; D call uncertain. CDR3 length: 12 residues. Trimming took off 1 base at V and 4 bases at J, with 3 bases between the two ends. Germline V gene sequence: CDR1 KGHSH, CDR2 LQKENI. The whole variable domain, remainder taken from reference TRBV18 and TRBJ2-3, is NAGVMQNPRHLVRRRGQEARLRCSPMKGHSHVYWYRQLPEEGLKFMVYLQKENIIDESGMPKERFSAEFPKEGPSILRIQQVVRGDSAAYFCASSPLADTQYFGPGTRLTVL.

V and J are TRBV27 and TRBJ2-6; TRBD1 matches 10 bases. Germline trimming cut 5 bases from V and 0 bases from J; bases unmatched to any gene: 10. CDR3 length: 19 amino acids. Germline V gene data show CDR1 as MNHEY and CDR2 as SMNVEV (reference sequence). This CDR3 reads CASSPRGTGVASGANVLTF. DNA for the CDR3: TGTGCCAGCAGTCCTAGGGGGACAGGGGTCGCCTCTGGGGCCAACGTCCTGACTTTC. The whole variable domain, remainder taken from reference TRBV27 and TRBJ2-6, is EAQVTQNPRYLITVTGKKLTVTCSQNMNHEYMSWYRQDPGLGLRQIYYSMNVEVTDKGDVPEGYKVSRKEKRNFPLILESPSPNQTSLYFCASSPRGTGVASGANVLTFGAGSRLTVL.

The chain employs TRBV25-1 and TRBJ2-1; no firm D call. V gave up 1 base and J gave up 13 bases, with 14 bases separating them. The CDR3 is 13 amino acids. The V gene's germline CDR1 is MGHDK and CDR2 SYGVNS. CDR3 loop: CASSEFIRAPQFF. DNA for the CDR3: TGTGCCAGCAGTGAATTTATCCGCGCACCCCAGTTCTTC.

V gene TRBV29-1 combines with J gene TRBJ1-2; 11 bases fit TRBD1. Germline V gene data show CDR1 as SQVTM and CDR2 as ANQGSEA. The CDR3 has 13 residues. V lost 6 bases and J lost 0; bases outside the gene matches: 0. The CDR3 region is CSVGQGANYGYTF. The CDR3 nucleotides are TGCAGCGTGGGACAGGGGGCTAACTATGGCTACACCTTC.

The chain is built from TRBV6-5 and TRBJ2-7, with 11 bases fitting TRBD2. V was clipped by 8 bases and J by 0 bases; unmatched bases: 3. The germline CDR1 and CDR2 sequences are MNHEY and SVGAGI. The CDR3 totals 14 residues. CDR3 residues: CASGGLADSYEQYF. The CDR3 DNA is TGTGCCAGCGGGGGACTAGCGGACTCCTACGAGCAGTACTTC.

This chain joins TRBV5-1 and TRBJ1-2, with D possibly matching TRBD1 (5 bases). The germline V gene has CDR1 SGHRS and CDR2 YFSETQ. Trimming removed 0 bases at V and 0 bases at J, with 9 bases between. The CDR3 is 15 amino acids. Here the CDR3 reads CASSLAGGANYGYTF. In DNA, the CDR3 is TGCGCCAGCAGCTTGGCGGGAGGGGCTAACTATGGCTACACCTTC.

The chain has TRBV18 and TRBJ2-1; 10 nucleotides agree with TRBD1. CDR3 length equals 14 residues. The V gene end was trimmed by 5 bases and the J gene end by 10 bases; junction bases not matched to a gene: 8. Germline V gives CDR1 KGHSH, CDR2 LQKENI. CDR3 in amino acids: CASSSRQGASEQFF. The CDR3 nucleotides are TGTGCCAGCTCATCGCGACAGGGGGCATCCGAGCAGTTCTTC.

This clone was observed a few times. The gene calls are TRBV6-1 and TRBJ1-4; possibly TRBD1 for D (5 bases). The CDR3 runs 14 residues. The germline gives CDR1 MNHNS, CDR2 SASEGT. The germline V and J ends were trimmed by 3 bases and 2 bases, with 7 bases remaining between them. CDR3 DNA: TGTGCCAGCAGTGATCAGGGTACTAATGAAAAACTGTTTTTT. Residues: CASSDQGTNEKLFF.

CDR3: CASSRTGQGVQPQHF. For the CDR3, the DNA is TGTGCCAGCTCACGCACGGGACAGGGGGTTCAGCCCCAGCATTTT. The rearrangement uses TRBV18 and TRBJ1-5; TRBD1 agrees at 11 bases. The CDR3 sequence is 15 residues long. The V gene's germline CDR1 is KGHSH and CDR2 LQKENI. After removal of 4 bases from V and 6 bases from J, the junction contained 5 bases not matched to a gene.

This clone was picked up a small number of times. V and J are TRBV2 and TRBJ2-2; TRBD2 matches at 10 bases. The CDR3 spans 14 residues. Trimming at V came to 9 bases and at J to 1 base, leaving 2 bases not matched to a gene. The germline V gene has CDR1 SNHLY and CDR2 FYNNEI. The DNA for the CDR3 is TGTGCCAGACGGACTAGCGGGAACACCGGGGAGCTGTTTTTT. As protein: CARRTSGNTGELFF.

This chain joins TRBV19 and TRBJ1-3; D is uncertain. V gave up 3 bases and J gave up 0 bases, with 6 bases separating them. This CDR3 comprises 14 residues. Germline CDR1 reads LNHDA; CDR2 reads SQIVND (reference sequence). Here the CDR3 DNA reads TGTGCCAGTAGTATGGCAGTCTCTGGAAACACCATATATTTT. Protein sequence: CASSMAVSGNTIYF. Full variable domain (outside the CDR3, taken from reference TRBV19 and TRBJ1-3): DGGITQSPKYLFRKEGQNVTLSCEQNLNHDAMYWYRQDPGQGLRLIYYSQIVNDFQKGDIAEGYSVSREKKESFPLTVTSAQKNPTAFYLCASSMAVSGNTIYFGEGSWLTVV.

This clone was detected a few times. The chain combines TRBV5-1 with TRBJ2-7, with D possibly matching TRBD1 (5 bases). CDR3 size: 14 residues. Trimming removed 2 bases at V and 5 bases at J, with 14 bases between. Germline V gene data show CDR1 as SGHRS and CDR2 as YFSETQ. Written as DNA, the CDR3 is TGCGCCAGCAGCTTTATCGCAGGGCCGAACGAGCAGTACTTC. Translated, it gives CASSFIAGPNEQYF.

V is TRBV7-3 and J is TRBJ2-3; TRBD1 is a possible D gene (5 bases). Germline CDR1 is SGHTA and CDR2 is FQGTGA. The CDR3 covers 15 residues. The V end was cut by 0 bases, the J end by 1 base, with 8 bases between. DNA for the CDR3: TGTGCCAGCAGCTTAACAGGGGCGGGCACAGATACGCAGTATTTT. As protein: CASSLTGAGTDTQYF.

The V call is TRBV7-9, the J call TRBJ2-1, with 9 nucleotides matching TRBD2. The CDR3 consists of 16 residues. CDR1 SEHNR and CDR2 FQNEAQ come from the germline V gene (reference sequence). Losses at the gene ends were 6 bases for V and 0 bases for J; bases not matched to a gene: 6. In DNA form, the CDR3 reads TGTGCCAGCAGTGTTCTAGCGGGGAGCTCCTACAATGAGCAGTTCTTC. As protein: CASSVLAGSSYNEQFF. The variable domain in full, completed from reference TRBV7-9 and TRBJ2-1, reads DTGVSQNPRHKITKRGQNVTFRCDPISEHNRLYWYRQTLGQGPEFLTYFQNEAQLEKSRLLSDRFSAERPKGSFSTLEIQRTEQGDSAMYLCASSVLAGSSYNEQFFGPGTRLTVL.

This chain links TRBV3-1 (or the pseudogene TRBV3-2) with TRBJ1-3, with TRBD1 identical over 7 bases. The V segment lost 4 bases and the J segment 7 bases; nucleotides outside the gene matches: 1. The CDR3 totals 12 residues. Germline CDR1 is LGHDT and CDR2 is YNNKEL (reference sequence). The CDR3 sequence is CASSLRGNTIYF. CDR3 DNA: TGTGCCAGCAGCCTCAGGGGGAACACCATATATTTT.

The chain uses TRBV2 and TRBJ2-1, with a tentative D call TRBD2 (6 bases). CDR3 length equals 12 residues. Germline V lookup: CDR1 SNHLY, CDR2 FYNNEI. V was clipped by 6 bases and J by 10 bases, with 13 bases between them. CDR3 loop: CASRRDFGEQFF. In nucleotides, the CDR3 is TGTGCCAGCAGGCGGGATTTCGGGGAGCAGTTCTTC.

The chain recombines TRBV18 with TRBJ2-3; the D is unclear. The germline V and J ends were trimmed by 0 bases and 6 bases, with 4 bases remaining between them. This CDR3 is 12 amino acids long. Germline values: CDR1 KGHSH, CDR2 LQKENI. This chain's CDR3 is CASSPPSDTQYF. CDR3 nucleotide sequence: TGTGCCAGCTCACCACCATCGGATACGCAGTATTTT. The entire variable domain, with the rest obtained from reference TRBV18 and TRBJ2-3, is as follows: NAGVMQNPRHLVRRRGQEARLRCSPMKGHSHVYWYRQLPEEGLKFMVYLQKENIIDESGMPKERFSAEFPKEGPSILRIQQVVRGDSAAYFCASSPPSDTQYFGPGTRLTVL.

This sequence joins TRBV6-5 and TRBJ1-6, with 7 positions matching TRBD1. The germline V gene encodes CDR1 MNHEY and CDR2 SVGAGI. The trim removed 6 bases at V and 6 bases at J, leaving 5 bases unmatched. The CDR3 consists of 14 residues. CDR3 coding DNA: TGTGCCAGCAGCCCGACAGGGATTAATTCACCCCTCCACTTT. Residues: CASSPTGINSPLHF.

The chain carries TRBV7-9 and TRBJ1-6; 7 bases align to TRBD1. The CDR3 runs to 13 residues. V lost 9 bases to trimming and J lost 3 bases; unmatched junction nucleotides: 2. Germline CDR1 is SEHNR and CDR2 is FQNEAQ (reference sequence). DNA for the CDR3: TGTGCCAGTCGGGACAGCTATAATTCACCCCTCCACTTT. Its protein is CASRDSYNSPLHF. The full variable domain, in which reference TRBV7-9 and TRBJ1-6 provide the parts outside the CDR3, is DTGVSQNPRHKITKRGQNVTFRCDPISEHNRLYWYRQTLGQGPEFLTYFQNEAQLEKSRLLSDRFSAERPKGSFSTLEIQRTEQGDSAMYLCASRDSYNSPLHFGNGTRLTVT.